A selection of T cell receptor beta chains follows, all from one sample in a study of breast tumors, draining lymph nodes, adjacent tissues. Each CDR3 protein gets one entry after TCRdb re-called the multiplex PCR reads with MiXCR. The sample yields approximately 300,000 distinct CDR3 sequences, 30% to 35% seen once. Sequenced material: axillary lymph node tissue. The receptors stem from a female donor with breast cancer. Some clones in this sample may be carry-over from other donors' samples. CDR3s include the opening cysteine and the closing phenylalanine or tryptophan. D genes are given only for firm matches. Clone size is not always given. Where it is, it says once, few, many or a class for expanded clones.

.,many,TRBJ2-3,TRBV6-1,TGTGCCAGCAGTGTTGATAGCACAGATACGCAGTATTTT,CASSVDSTDTQYF
TRBD2,few,TRBJ2-7,TRBV20-1,TGCAGTGCTAGAGCGGGCGGGGGATACACTACCTACGAGCAGTACTTC,CSARAGGGYTTYEQYF
.,few,TRBJ2-4,TRBV11-2,TGTGCCAGCAGCTCCGGGGCCAAAAACATTCAGTACTTC,CASSSGAKNIQYF
TRBD1,many,TRBJ1-4,TRBV7-9,TGTGCCAGCAGCTTGGGACAGGATTATAATGAAAAACTGTTTTTT,CASSLGQDYNEKLFF
.,.,TRBJ1-4,TRBV3-1,TGTGCCAGCAGCCACACGGGGGGAATTGGTGAAAAACTGTTTTTT,CASSHTGGIGEKLFF
TRBD1,many,TRBJ1-1,TRBV5-5,TGTGCCAGCAGCAGGACAGGCAAGGGGGCTTTCTTT,CASSRTGKGAFF
TRBD2,many,TRBJ2-3,TRBV20-1,TGCAGTGCAACCCGGACTAGCGGGAGGGTAGATACGCAGTATTTT,CSATRTSGRVDTQYF
.,many,TRBJ2-7,TRBV12-3/TRBV12-4,TGTGCCAGCAGCCTGGGGGAACGGGTAGGGAGCTACGAGCAGTACTTC,CASSLGERVGSYEQYF
.,many,TRBJ1-4,TRBV12-3/TRBV12-4,TGTGCCAGCAGAGGCAGGGGCGAGGAAAAACTGTTTTTT,CASRGRGEEKLFF
.,.,TRBJ1-4,TRBV9,TGTGCCAGCAGCGTAGGTGGGTATAATGAAAAACTGTTTTTT,CASSVGGYNEKLFF
TRBD2,.,TRBJ2-3,TRBV7-2,TGTGCCAGCAGCTTAGGGGGACTAGCGTCTTCAGATACGCAGTATTTT,CASSLGGLASSDTQYF
TRBD1,many,TRBJ2-5,TRBV12-3/TRBV12-4,TGTGCCAGCAGCTTCGGTGGGACAGGGGTGCGGGAGACCCAGTACTTC,CASSFGGTGVRETQYF